These T cell receptor beta chains were read from a single sample in a study of blood T cell repertoires in COVID-19. Some clones are missing from TCRdb's copy, which holds only in-frame ones; the method was immunoSEQ multiplex PCR. Found here are about 70,000 clones, approximately 90% of them singletons; the top ten hold roughly 1.5%. The sequencing sample was made of peripheral blood. These receptors all come from a human donor in a cohort sampled during active COVID-19. Both conserved end residues are part of each CDR3. D genes are given only for firm matches. Size is omitted from some rows. Given values are once, few, many or a class for expanded clones.

abundance,d_gene,j_gene,v_gene,len,CDR3aa,CDR3nt
.,.,TRBJ2-1,TRBV7-6,18,CASSSMAWTDLSYNEQFF,TGTGCCAGCAGCTCGATGGCTTGGACAGACCTTTCCTACAATGAGCAGTTCTTC
.,TRBD2,TRBJ2-1,TRBV6-1,15,CASSELTGGINEQFF,TGTGCCAGCAGTGAATTGACGGGAGGCATCAATGAGCAGTTCTTC
.,.,TRBJ1-2,TRBV20-1,15,CSATDGRAVGNGYTF,TGCAGTGCTACTGACGGCAGGGCGGTTGGAAATGGCTACACCTTC
.,.,TRBJ2-4,TRBV6-5,15,CASSYSSPGENIQYF,TGTGCCAGCAGTTACTCGAGTCCAGGGGAAAACATTCAGTACTTC
.,.,TRBJ1-1,TRBV30,16,CAWRSNRGRMNTEAFF,TGTGCCTGGAGATCCAATCGAGGCCGTATGAACACTGAAGCTTTCTTT
.,.,TRBJ2-7,TRBV28,16,CASSLARSGPSYEQYF,TGTGCCAGCAGTTTAGCCCGCAGCGGGCCCTCCTACGAGCAGTACTTC
.,.,TRBJ2-3,TRBV9,14,CASSVVVMSDTQYF,TGTGCCAGCAGCGTAGTCGTAATGTCAGATACGCAGTATTTT
.,TRBD2,TRBJ2-7,TRBV28,14,CASIRAGGGYEQYF,TGTGCCAGCATCCGGGCGGGGGGCGGATACGAGCAGTACTTC
once,TRBD1,TRBJ2-5,TRBV6-5,15,CASSLQGGLGETQYF,TGTGCCAGCAGCCTACAGGGGGGCCTGGGGGAGACCCAGTACTTC
.,.,TRBJ2-5,TRBV6-4,14,CASSEGPGQETQYF,TGTGCCAGCAGTGAAGGTCCAGGTCAAGAGACCCAGTACTTC
.,TRBD2,TRBJ2-2,TRBV6-2/TRBV6-3,19,CASSYVGRRTGGPTGELFF,TGTGCCAGCAGTTACGTCGGACGTAGAACGGGAGGGCCCACCGGGGAGCTGTTTTTT
few,.,TRBJ1-6,TRBV7-3,12,CASSTGNSPLHF,TGTGCCAGCAGTACAGGGAATTCACCCCTCCACTTT
.,TRBD1,TRBJ2-3,TRBV18,15,CASSPGGTGPDTQYF,TGTGCCAGCTCACCAGGCGGGACAGGGCCAGATACGCAGTATTTT
.,.,TRBJ1-3,TRBV10-3,13,CAIMGGPGNTIYF,TGTGCCATCATGGGGGGGCCTGGAAACACCATATATTTT
.,.,TRBJ1-2,TRBV15,12,CATSRGPGGYTF,TGTGCCACCAGCAGAGGCCCGGGTGGCTACACCTTC
.,.,TRBJ1-3,TRBV5-6,16,CASSPIGEPSGNTIYF,TGTGCCAGCAGCCCTATCGGGGAACCCTCTGGAAACACCATATATTTT
once,TRBD2,TRBJ2-1,TRBV6-5,15,CASSYSASGSTEQFF,TGTGCCAGCAGTTACTCAGCTAGCGGGAGTACTGAGCAGTTCTTC
.,.,TRBJ1-1,TRBV10-2,13,CASRATVDTEAFF,TGCGCCAGCAGAGCGACAGTAGACACTGAAGCTTTCTTT
.,.,TRBJ2-5,TRBV5-1,12,CASSWVTGIQYF,TGCGCCAGCAGCTGGGTAACAGGGATTCAGTACTTC
.,.,TRBJ1-2,TRBV11-2,19,CASSLDFADSHKRQYGYTF,TGTGCCAGCAGCTTAGATTTTGCCGACAGTCATAAGAGGCAATATGGCTACACCTTC
.,TRBD2,TRBJ2-7,TRBV6-5,13,CASSYSRGDEQYF,TGTGCCAGCAGTTACTCCCGGGGGGACGAGCAGTACTTC
.,.,TRBJ1-5,TRBV2,14,CASSVLTANQPQHF,TGTGCCAGCAGTGTTTTAACAGCAAATCAGCCCCAGCATTTT
once,TRBD1,TRBJ1-1,TRBV2,13,CASATGMNTEAFF,TGTGCCAGCGCGACAGGGATGAACACTGAAGCTTTCTTT